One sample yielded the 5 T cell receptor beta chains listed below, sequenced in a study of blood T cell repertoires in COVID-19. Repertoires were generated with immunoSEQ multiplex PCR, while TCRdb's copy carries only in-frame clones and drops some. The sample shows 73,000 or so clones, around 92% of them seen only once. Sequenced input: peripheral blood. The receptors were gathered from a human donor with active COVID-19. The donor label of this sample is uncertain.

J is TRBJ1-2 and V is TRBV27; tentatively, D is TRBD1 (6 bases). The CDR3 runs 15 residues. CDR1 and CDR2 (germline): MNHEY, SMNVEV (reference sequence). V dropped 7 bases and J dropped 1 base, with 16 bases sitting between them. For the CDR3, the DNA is TGTGCCAGCAAAAGCGGGGGGGGCCTTAACTATGGCTACACCTTC. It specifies CASKSGGGLNYGYTF.

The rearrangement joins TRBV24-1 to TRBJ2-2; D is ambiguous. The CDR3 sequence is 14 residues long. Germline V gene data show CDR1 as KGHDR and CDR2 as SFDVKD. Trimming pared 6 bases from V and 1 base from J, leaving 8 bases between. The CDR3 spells CATSKRMNTGELFF. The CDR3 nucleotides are TGTGCCACCAGTAAGCGTATGAACACCGGGGAGCTGTTTTTT.

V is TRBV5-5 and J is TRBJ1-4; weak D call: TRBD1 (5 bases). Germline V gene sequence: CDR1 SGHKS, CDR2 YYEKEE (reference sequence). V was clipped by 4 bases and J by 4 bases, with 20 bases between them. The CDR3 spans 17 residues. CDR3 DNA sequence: TGTGCCAGCAGCAATGGGGCTGGGGTCCCGGTTAATGAAAAACTGTTTTTT. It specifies CASSNGAGVPVNEKLFF. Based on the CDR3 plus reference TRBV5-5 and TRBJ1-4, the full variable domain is DAGVTQSPTHLIKTRGQQVTLRCSPISGHKSVSWYQQVLGQGPQFIFQYYEKEERGRGNFPDRFSARQFPNYSSELNVNALLLGDSALYLCASSNGAGVPVNEKLFFGSGTQLSVL.

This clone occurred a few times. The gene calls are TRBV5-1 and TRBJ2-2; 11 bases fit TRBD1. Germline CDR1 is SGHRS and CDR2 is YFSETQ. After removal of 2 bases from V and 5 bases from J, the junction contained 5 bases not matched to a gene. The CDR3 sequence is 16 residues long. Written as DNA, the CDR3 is TGCGCCAGCAGCTTCCTTGGGACAGGGGGGACCGGGGAGCTGTTTTTT. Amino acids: CASSFLGTGGTGELFF.

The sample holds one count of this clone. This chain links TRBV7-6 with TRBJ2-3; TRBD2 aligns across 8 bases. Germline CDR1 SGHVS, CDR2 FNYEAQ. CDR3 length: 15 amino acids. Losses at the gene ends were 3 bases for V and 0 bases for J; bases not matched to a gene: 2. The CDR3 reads CASSFSGTSTDTQYF. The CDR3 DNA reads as TGTGCCAGCAGCTTTAGCGGGACGAGCACAGATACGCAGTATTTT.